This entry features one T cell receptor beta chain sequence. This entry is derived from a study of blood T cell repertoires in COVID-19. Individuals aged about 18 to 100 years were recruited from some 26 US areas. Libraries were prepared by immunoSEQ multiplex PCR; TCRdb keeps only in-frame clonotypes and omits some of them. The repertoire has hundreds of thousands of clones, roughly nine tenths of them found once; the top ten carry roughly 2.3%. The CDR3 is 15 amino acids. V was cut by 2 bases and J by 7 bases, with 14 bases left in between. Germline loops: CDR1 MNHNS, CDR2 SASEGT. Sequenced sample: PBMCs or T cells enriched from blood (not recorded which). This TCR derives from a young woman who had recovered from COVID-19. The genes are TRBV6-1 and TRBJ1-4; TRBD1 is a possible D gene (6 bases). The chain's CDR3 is CASSEIRGLSEKLFF. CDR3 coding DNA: TGTGCCAGCAGTGAAATCAGGGGTCTGTCTGAAAAACTGTTTTTT.